This TCR beta chain originates from a study of cytomegalovirus exposure and HLA in healthy donors. Study-wide results and caveats: Among immune exposure information, only CMV serostatus was available. Productive rates of about 87% or about 30% were seen for most TCR beta V segments in an earlier analysis. Across donors, most TCRs were seen rarely, yet some public ones were widespread. According to a later analysis, donors in an Asian-associated ancestry cluster reportedly had fewer N-insertions than the roughly 640-donor mean.

The V gene end was trimmed by 7 bases and the J gene end by 5 bases; junction bases not matched to a gene: 9. The CDR3 is 15 amino acids. Germline V gene lookup returns CDR1 MNHNS and CDR2 SASEGT. Primers for the PCR totalled 60 Vbeta and 13 Jbeta. Profiling relied on immunoSEQ multiplex PCR, and the TCRdb table lists in-frame clones only, not all of them. The sample holds some 150,000 clones, roughly 80% seen once. A word on this clone: Its antigen is unknown.

Sequenced sample: PBMCs. The chain links TRBV6-1 to TRBJ2-2; TRBD1 agrees at 8 bases. The TCR was taken from a woman aged 40 to 49 in good health and CMV-seronegative. CDR3 protein: CASIQGARRTGELFF. In DNA, the CDR3 is TGTGCCAGCATCCAGGGGGCGCGGAGGACCGGGGAGCTGTTTTTT.